These T cell receptor beta chains were read from a single sample in a study of CD8 T cells in ankylosing spondylitis. TCRdb itself ran the 5' RACE reads through MiXCR, one entry per CDR3 protein. The table shows about 24,000 distinct CDR3 sequences, with about 17% occurring only once. What was sequenced was blood. The receptors shown here come from a male donor with ankylosing spondylitis or in good health (not recorded which). Both conserved end residues are part of each CDR3. D genes are given only for firm matches. Clone size, where shown, is once, few, many, or a class for clones that have expanded.

J gene: TRBJ2-1; V gene: TRBV9; clone size: few; D gene: TRBD2; CDR3 DNA: TGTGCCAGCAGCGCCTCCGGACTAGCGGGAGTTTTTAATGAGCAGTTCTTC; CDR3 protein: CASSASGLAGVFNEQFF
J gene: TRBJ2-1; V gene: TRBV20-1; clone size: many; D gene: -; CDR3 DNA: TGCAGTGCTAGAGGGCCGGTAATATACAATGAGCAGTTCTTC; CDR3 protein: CSARGPVIYNEQFF
J gene: TRBJ2-7; V gene: TRBV20-1; clone size: many; D gene: -; CDR3 DNA: TGCAGTGCTCTCGGGTTCGACGAGCAGTACTTC; CDR3 protein: CSALGFDEQYF
J gene: TRBJ2-1; V gene: TRBV9; clone size: many; D gene: TRBD2; CDR3 DNA: TGTGCCAGCAGCCCCGGACTAGGGTTTGCGCGTGAGCAGTTCTTC; CDR3 protein: CASSPGLGFAREQFF
J gene: TRBJ2-7; V gene: TRBV5-1; clone size: many; D gene: TRBD1; CDR3 DNA: TGCGCCAGCAGCTTTTCAGGGGGTTACGAGCAGTACTTC; CDR3 protein: CASSFSGGYEQYF
J gene: TRBJ2-5; V gene: TRBV7-2; clone size: many; D gene: -; CDR3 DNA: TGTGCCAGCACCAGAGGGGGGAGGGAGACCCAGTACTTC; CDR3 protein: CASTRGGRETQYF
J gene: TRBJ2-7; V gene: TRBV5-1; clone size: -; D gene: TRBD1; CDR3 DNA: TGCGCCAGCAGCTTGGTCCGGACAGGGCAGGACGAGCAGTACTTC; CDR3 protein: CASSLVRTGQDEQYF
J gene: TRBJ2-4; V gene: TRBV20-1; clone size: -; D gene: -; CDR3 DNA: TGCAGTGCTAGTGGGGATGTAGCCAAAAACATTCAGTACTTC; CDR3 protein: CSASGDVAKNIQYF
J gene: TRBJ2-5; V gene: TRBV10-3; clone size: -; D gene: -; CDR3 DNA: TGTGCCATCAGTGATAGGGAGACCCAGTACTTC; CDR3 protein: CAISDRETQYF
J gene: TRBJ2-7; V gene: TRBV7-2; clone size: few; D gene: -; CDR3 DNA: TGTGCCAGCAGCTTAGTTGGCCTAGAGGGTCACGAGCAGTACTTC; CDR3 protein: CASSLVGLEGHEQYF
J gene: TRBJ2-7; V gene: TRBV5-1; clone size: many; D gene: TRBD1; CDR3 DNA: TGCGCCAGCAGCCGGGACAGGGGTAACGAGCAGTACTTC; CDR3 protein: CASSRDRGNEQYF
J gene: TRBJ2-3; V gene: TRBV7-2; clone size: many; D gene: -; CDR3 DNA: TGTGCCAGCAGCTTAGATGGGGCGACTTGGACAGATACGCAGTATTTT; CDR3 protein: CASSLDGATWTDTQYF
J gene: TRBJ2-2; V gene: TRBV20-1; clone size: -; D gene: -; CDR3 DNA: TGCAGTGCTAGAGATCCGCTAGCCGGCCCCACCGGGGAGCTGTTTTTT; CDR3 protein: CSARDPLAGPTGELFF
J gene: TRBJ2-3; V gene: TRBV5-1; clone size: few; D gene: -; CDR3 DNA: TGCGCCAGCAGCTGGGGGCTCACAGATACGCAGTATTTT; CDR3 protein: CASSWGLTDTQYF
J gene: TRBJ1-1; V gene: TRBV7-2; clone size: -; D gene: -; CDR3 DNA: TGTGCCAGCAGCTTATTCGGACCGCCGGCTGAAGCTTTCTTT; CDR3 protein: CASSLFGPPAEAFF
J gene: TRBJ2-2; V gene: TRBV20-1; clone size: few; D gene: -; CDR3 DNA: TGCAGTGCTAGATCCCTCGGCGGGGACACCGGGGAGCTGTTTTTT; CDR3 protein: CSARSLGGDTGELFF
J gene: TRBJ2-5; V gene: TRBV4-2; clone size: -; D gene: -; CDR3 DNA: TGTGCCAGCAGCCAAGATCAGGGTGGGAAGACCCAGTACTTC; CDR3 protein: CASSQDQGGKTQYF
J gene: TRBJ1-5; V gene: TRBV9; clone size: -; D gene: -; CDR3 DNA: TGTGCCAGCAGCGTAGGTGCAGGTTCACAGCCCCAGCATTTT; CDR3 protein: CASSVGAGSQPQHF
J gene: TRBJ1-1; V gene: TRBV20-1; clone size: many; D gene: -; CDR3 DNA: TGCAGTGCTTCGACAGGCGTCGACCCTGGTGAAGCTTTCTTT; CDR3 protein: CSASTGVDPGEAFF
J gene: TRBJ2-3; V gene: TRBV4-1; clone size: once; D gene: -; CDR3 DNA: TGTGCCAGCAGCTCCTCGCCCGGCGGGGCTACAGATACGCAGTATTTT; CDR3 protein: CASSSSPGGATDTQYF
J gene: TRBJ2-2; V gene: TRBV7-3; clone size: few; D gene: TRBD2; CDR3 DNA: TGTGCCAGCAGCGCTATAGCGGGAGCGAACACCGGGGAGCTGTTTTTT; CDR3 protein: CASSAIAGANTGELFF
J gene: TRBJ2-1; V gene: TRBV12-3/TRBV12-4; clone size: -; D gene: -; CDR3 DNA: TGTGCCAGCAGTTTTAATACAGGTAGTGAGCAGTTCTTC; CDR3 protein: CASSFNTGSEQFF
J gene: TRBJ2-3; V gene: TRBV5-1; clone size: many; D gene: -; CDR3 DNA: TGCGCCAGCAGCTGGGGTGACAGCACAGATACGCAGTATTTT; CDR3 protein: CASSWGDSTDTQYF
J gene: TRBJ2-7; V gene: TRBV9; clone size: many; D gene: -; CDR3 DNA: TGTGCCAGCAGCGAGGGCACCGACTACGAGCAGTACTTC; CDR3 protein: CASSEGTDYEQYF
J gene: TRBJ1-1; V gene: TRBV7-2; clone size: many; D gene: -; CDR3 DNA: TGTGCCAGCAGCTTATTAGCCGGGGGCACTGAAGCTTTCTTT; CDR3 protein: CASSLLAGGTEAFF
J gene: TRBJ2-2; V gene: TRBV10-3; clone size: -; D gene: TRBD2; CDR3 DNA: TGTGCCATCAGTGGGGAAGCGGGAGGGCCGCACACCGGGGAGCTGTTTTTT; CDR3 protein: CAISGEAGGPHTGELFF
J gene: TRBJ2-3; V gene: TRBV5-1; clone size: few; D gene: -; CDR3 DNA: TGCGCCAGCAAGGAGGACAATACAGATACGCAGTATTTT; CDR3 protein: CASKEDNTDTQYF
J gene: TRBJ2-7; V gene: TRBV28; clone size: -; D gene: -; CDR3 DNA: TGTGCCAGCAGGCTCAGACAGGTGGGAAGCTCCTACGAGCAGTACTTC; CDR3 protein: CASRLRQVGSSYEQYF
J gene: TRBJ1-1; V gene: TRBV29-1; clone size: many; D gene: -; CDR3 DNA: TGCAGCGTTGATAAGGGGAGGCGGTCTGAAGCTTTCTTT; CDR3 protein: CSVDKGRRSEAFF
J gene: TRBJ2-3; V gene: TRBV20-1; clone size: few; D gene: -; CDR3 DNA: TGCAGTGCTGCTTATTCAGGGTCGGGGATGGATACGCAGTATTTT; CDR3 protein: CSAAYSGSGMDTQYF
J gene: TRBJ2-3; V gene: TRBV5-6; clone size: -; D gene: -; CDR3 DNA: TGTGCCAGCAGCTTGTTACCAGAAAGTACAGATACGCAGTATTTT; CDR3 protein: CASSLLPESTDTQYF
J gene: TRBJ2-2; V gene: TRBV4-2; clone size: many; D gene: TRBD2; CDR3 DNA: TGTGCCAGCAGCCAAGCTGTGCGGGGGGGTACCACCGGGGAGCTGTTTTTT; CDR3 protein: CASSQAVRGGTTGELFF
J gene: TRBJ2-4; V gene: TRBV20-1; clone size: few; D gene: -; CDR3 DNA: TGCAGTGCAATAACAGGGCTCGAAAACATTCAGTACTTC; CDR3 protein: CSAITGLENIQYF
J gene: TRBJ2-1; V gene: TRBV7-9; clone size: few; D gene: -; CDR3 DNA: TGTGCCAGCAGCCCGCGGGGGAGGGGGAATGAGCAGTTCTTC; CDR3 protein: CASSPRGRGNEQFF
J gene: TRBJ2-1; V gene: TRBV5-1; clone size: -; D gene: TRBD2; CDR3 DNA: TGCGCCAGCGGACTAGCGGGGGGCTCGCACAATGAGCAGTTCTTC; CDR3 protein: CASGLAGGSHNEQFF
J gene: TRBJ2-1; V gene: TRBV12-3/TRBV12-4; clone size: few; D gene: TRBD2; CDR3 DNA: TGTGCCAGCAGTCCCCGAGCGGGAGTAAAAAATGAGCAGTTCTTC; CDR3 protein: CASSPRAGVKNEQFF
J gene: TRBJ2-3; V gene: TRBV20-1; clone size: many; D gene: -; CDR3 DNA: TGCAGTGCTAGATCGACAGGATCCACAGATACGCAGTATTTT; CDR3 protein: CSARSTGSTDTQYF
J gene: TRBJ2-1; V gene: TRBV20-1; clone size: -; D gene: -; CDR3 DNA: TGCAGTGCTAGCGGGCCTTCCTACAATGAGCAGTTCTTC; CDR3 protein: CSASGPSYNEQFF
J gene: TRBJ1-5; V gene: TRBV19; clone size: many; D gene: TRBD1; CDR3 DNA: TGTGCCAGTAGGAGGACAGGGGACAATCAGCCCCAGCATTTT; CDR3 protein: CASRRTGDNQPQHF
J gene: TRBJ2-1; V gene: TRBV4-2; clone size: few; D gene: TRBD2; CDR3 DNA: TGTGCCAGCAGCCAAGAGCTGAGCGGGAGTTACAATGAGCAGTTCTTC; CDR3 protein: CASSQELSGSYNEQFF
J gene: TRBJ2-1; V gene: TRBV6-5; clone size: few; D gene: TRBD2; CDR3 DNA: TGTGCCAGCAGTCCACCCGGGAGGAATGAGCAGTTCTTC; CDR3 protein: CASSPPGRNEQFF
J gene: TRBJ2-3; V gene: TRBV5-1; clone size: -; D gene: -; CDR3 DNA: TGCGCCAGCAGCTCCGGACGTCAAGGAGATACGCAGTATTTT; CDR3 protein: CASSSGRQGDTQYF
J gene: TRBJ2-5; V gene: TRBV29-1; clone size: few; D gene: TRBD1; CDR3 DNA: TGCAGCGTGGCCGGGACAGGGATGGAGACCCAGTACTTC; CDR3 protein: CSVAGTGMETQYF
J gene: TRBJ2-5; V gene: TRBV29-1; clone size: few; D gene: -; CDR3 DNA: TGCAGCGTTGAATGGAGGGCGTACCAAGAGACCCAGTACTTC; CDR3 protein: CSVEWRAYQETQYF
J gene: TRBJ2-3; V gene: TRBV5-6; clone size: many; D gene: TRBD2; CDR3 DNA: TGTGCCAGCAGCCCTAGCGGGAGGGTGGCAGATACGCAGTATTTT; CDR3 protein: CASSPSGRVADTQYF
J gene: TRBJ2-1; V gene: TRBV4-2; clone size: many; D gene: -; CDR3 DNA: TGTGCCAGCAGCCAAGATATTTCGGCAGGTTACAATGAGCAGTTCTTC; CDR3 protein: CASSQDISAGYNEQFF
J gene: TRBJ2-1; V gene: TRBV6-2/TRBV6-3; clone size: many; D gene: -; CDR3 DNA: TGTGCCAGCACCTGGGGACCTGAGCAGTTCTTC; CDR3 protein: CASTWGPEQFF
J gene: TRBJ2-2; V gene: TRBV10-3; clone size: few; D gene: TRBD1; CDR3 DNA: TGTGCCATCAGGACGGACAGGGGACAGACTTACACCGGGGAGCTGTTTTTT; CDR3 protein: CAIRTDRGQTYTGELFF
J gene: TRBJ2-1; V gene: TRBV4-3; clone size: -; D gene: TRBD2; CDR3 DNA: TGCGCCAGCAGCCAAGAATTCCAGACTAGCAGGTACAATGAGCAGTTCTTC; CDR3 protein: CASSQEFQTSRYNEQFF
J gene: TRBJ2-1; V gene: TRBV6-6; clone size: -; D gene: -; CDR3 DNA: TGTGCCAGCAGTCCCGGACGGATATACAATGAGCAGTTCTTC; CDR3 protein: CASSPGRIYNEQFF
J gene: TRBJ2-7; V gene: TRBV7-2; clone size: many; D gene: TRBD1; CDR3 DNA: TGTGCCAGCAGAACGACAGGGAGCTACGAGCAGTACTTC; CDR3 protein: CASRTTGSYEQYF
J gene: TRBJ2-1; V gene: TRBV20-1; clone size: many; D gene: TRBD2; CDR3 DNA: TGCAGTGCTAGACCCCCTAGCGGGGGGCCCCGGGAGCAGTTCTTC; CDR3 protein: CSARPPSGGPREQFF
J gene: TRBJ2-5; V gene: TRBV13; clone size: few; D gene: -; CDR3 DNA: TGTGCCAGCAGCTTAAATGACGGAAGGGAGATGGAGACCCAGTACTTC; CDR3 protein: CASSLNDGREMETQYF